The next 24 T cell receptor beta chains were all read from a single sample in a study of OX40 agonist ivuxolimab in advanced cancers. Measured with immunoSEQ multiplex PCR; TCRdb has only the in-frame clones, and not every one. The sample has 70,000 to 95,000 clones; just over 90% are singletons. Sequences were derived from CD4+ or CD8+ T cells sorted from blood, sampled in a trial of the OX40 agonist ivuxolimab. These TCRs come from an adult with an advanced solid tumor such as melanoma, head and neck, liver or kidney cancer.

The CDR3 sequence is CSATTRDKQFF. For the CDR3, the DNA is TGCAGTGCTACGACTCGGGACAAGCAGTTCTTC. J is TRBJ2-1 and V is TRBV20-1; perhaps TRBD1 as D (6 bases). Trimming took 4 bases from V and 11 from J, leaving 12 bases between them. The length of the CDR3 is 11 residues. Germline V CDR1 and CDR2: DFQATT, SNEGSKA (reference sequence).

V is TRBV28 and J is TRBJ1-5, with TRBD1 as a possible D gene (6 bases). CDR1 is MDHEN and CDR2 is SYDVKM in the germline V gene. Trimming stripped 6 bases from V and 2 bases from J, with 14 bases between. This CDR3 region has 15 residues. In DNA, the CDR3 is TGTGCCAGCAGCCGCGGGGGGGGCGGCAATCAGCCCCAGCATTTT. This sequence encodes CASSRGGGGNQPQHF.

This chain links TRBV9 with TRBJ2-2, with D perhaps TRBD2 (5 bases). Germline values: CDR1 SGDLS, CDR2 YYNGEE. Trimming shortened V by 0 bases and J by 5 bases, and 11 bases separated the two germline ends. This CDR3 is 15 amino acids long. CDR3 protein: CASSVVPGSTGELFF. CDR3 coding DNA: TGTGCCAGCAGCGTAGTGCCGGGGAGTACCGGGGAGCTGTTTTTT. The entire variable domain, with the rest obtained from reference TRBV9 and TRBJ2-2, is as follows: DSGVTQTPKHLITATGQRVTLRCSPRSGDLSVYWYQQSLDQGLQFLIQYYNGEERAKGNILERFSAQQFPDLHSELNLSSLELGDSALYFCASSVVPGSTGELFFGEGSRLTVL.

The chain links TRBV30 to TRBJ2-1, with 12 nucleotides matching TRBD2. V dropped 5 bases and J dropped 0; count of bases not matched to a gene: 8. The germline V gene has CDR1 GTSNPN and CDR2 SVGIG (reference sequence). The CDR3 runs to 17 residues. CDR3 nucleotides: TGTGCCTGGGGTGGGACTAGCGGGCCGAGCTCCTACAATGAGCAGTTCTTC. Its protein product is CAWGGTSGPSSYNEQFF.

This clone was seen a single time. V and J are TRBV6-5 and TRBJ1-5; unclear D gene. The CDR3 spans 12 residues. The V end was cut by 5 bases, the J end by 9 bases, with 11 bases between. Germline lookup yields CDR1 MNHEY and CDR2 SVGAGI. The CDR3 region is CASSIRHPPQHF. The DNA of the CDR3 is TGTGCCAGCAGTATAAGGCATCCGCCCCAGCATTTT.

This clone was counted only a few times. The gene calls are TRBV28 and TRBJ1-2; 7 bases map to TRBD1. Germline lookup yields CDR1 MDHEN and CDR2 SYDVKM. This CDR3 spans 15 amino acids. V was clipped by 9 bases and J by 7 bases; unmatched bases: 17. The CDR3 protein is CASLRSSGTALGYTF. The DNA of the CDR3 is TGTGCCAGTCTACGGTCTTCCGGGACAGCCCTTGGCTACACCTTC.

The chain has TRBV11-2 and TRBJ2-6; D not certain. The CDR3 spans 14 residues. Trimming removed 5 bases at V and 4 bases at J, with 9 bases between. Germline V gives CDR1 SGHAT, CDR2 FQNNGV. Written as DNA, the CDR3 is TGTGCCAGCAGCCCGTTTGAGGGGGCCAACGTCCTGACTTTC. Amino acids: CASSPFEGANVLTF.

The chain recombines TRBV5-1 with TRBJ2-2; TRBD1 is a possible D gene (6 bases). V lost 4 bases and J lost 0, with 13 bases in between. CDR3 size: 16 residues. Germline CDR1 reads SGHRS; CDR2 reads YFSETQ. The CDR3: CASSAGQSTNTGELFF. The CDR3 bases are TGCGCCAGCAGCGCAGGACAGAGTACGAACACCGGGGAGCTGTTTTTT.

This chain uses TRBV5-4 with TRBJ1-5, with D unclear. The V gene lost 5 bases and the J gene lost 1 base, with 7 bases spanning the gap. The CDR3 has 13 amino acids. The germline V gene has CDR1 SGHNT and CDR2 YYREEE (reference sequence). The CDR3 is CASSRGSNQPQHF. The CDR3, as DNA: TGTGCCAGCAGTAGAGGGAGCAATCAGCCCCAGCATTTT.

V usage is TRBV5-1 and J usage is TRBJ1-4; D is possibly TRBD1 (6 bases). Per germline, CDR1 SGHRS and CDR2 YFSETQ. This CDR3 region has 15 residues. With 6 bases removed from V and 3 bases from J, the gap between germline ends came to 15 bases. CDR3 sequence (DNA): TGCGCCAGCACCCCCTCCAGGGGCCCTAATGAAAAACTGTTTTTT. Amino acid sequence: CASTPSRGPNEKLFF.

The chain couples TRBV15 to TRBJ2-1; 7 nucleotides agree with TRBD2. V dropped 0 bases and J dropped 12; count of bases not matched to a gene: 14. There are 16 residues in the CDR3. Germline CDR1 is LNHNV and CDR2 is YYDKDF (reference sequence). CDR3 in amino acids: CATSRDIAASGGLQFF. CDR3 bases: TGTGCCACCAGCAGAGATATTGCGGCTAGCGGAGGACTGCAGTTCTTC.

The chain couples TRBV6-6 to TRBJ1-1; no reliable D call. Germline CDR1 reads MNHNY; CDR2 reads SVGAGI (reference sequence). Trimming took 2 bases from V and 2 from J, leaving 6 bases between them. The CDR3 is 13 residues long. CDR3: CASSYGKNTEAFF. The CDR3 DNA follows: TGTGCCAGCAGTTACGGTAAAAACACTGAAGCTTTCTTT.

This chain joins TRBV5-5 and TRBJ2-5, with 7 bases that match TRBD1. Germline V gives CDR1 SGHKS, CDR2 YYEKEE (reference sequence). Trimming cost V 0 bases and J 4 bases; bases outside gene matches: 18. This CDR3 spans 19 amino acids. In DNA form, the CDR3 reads TGTGCCAGCAGCTTGGAAGTGGGCAGGGGGTTAGGGATGGGAGAGACCCAGTACTTC. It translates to CASSLEVGRGLGMGETQYF.

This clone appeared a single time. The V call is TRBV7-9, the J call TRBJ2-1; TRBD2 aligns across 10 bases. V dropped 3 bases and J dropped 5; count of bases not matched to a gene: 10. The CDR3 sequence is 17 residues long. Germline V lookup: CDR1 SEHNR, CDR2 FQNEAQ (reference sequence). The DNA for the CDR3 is TGTGCCAGCAGCTTTCTTTCTAGCGGGAGTGCCCACAATGAGCAGTTCTTC. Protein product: CASSFLSSGSAHNEQFF.

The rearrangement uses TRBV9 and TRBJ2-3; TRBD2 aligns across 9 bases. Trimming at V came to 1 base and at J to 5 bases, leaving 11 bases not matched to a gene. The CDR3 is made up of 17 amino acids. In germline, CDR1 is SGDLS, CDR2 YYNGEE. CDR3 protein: CASSVLAGGFAGDTQYF. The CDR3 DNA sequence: TGTGCCAGCAGCGTATTGGCGGGGGGGTTTGCAGGAGATACGCAGTATTTT.

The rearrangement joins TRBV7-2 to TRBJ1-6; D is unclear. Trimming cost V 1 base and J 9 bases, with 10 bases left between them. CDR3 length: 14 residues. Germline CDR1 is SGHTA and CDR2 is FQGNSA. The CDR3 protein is CASSLEWESSPLHF. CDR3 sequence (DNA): TGTGCCAGCAGCTTAGAATGGGAAAGTTCACCCCTCCACTTT.

The DNA of the CDR3 is TGTGCCAGCAATACGGGCGGGGGGGCAGATACGCAGTATTTT. Protein product: CASNTGGGADTQYF. J is TRBJ2-3 and V is TRBV7-9, with TRBD2 matching over 9 bases. Germline V lookup: CDR1 SEHNR, CDR2 FQNEAQ (reference sequence). There are 14 residues in the CDR3. The junction had 6 bases not matched to a gene; V was cut back by 7 bases and J by 4 bases.

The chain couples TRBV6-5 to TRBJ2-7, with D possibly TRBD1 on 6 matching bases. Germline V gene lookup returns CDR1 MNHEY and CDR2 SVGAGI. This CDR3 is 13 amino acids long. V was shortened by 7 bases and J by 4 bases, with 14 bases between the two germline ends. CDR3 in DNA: TGTGCCAGCAAACCTAGAGGGGGTTACGAGCAGTACTTC. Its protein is CASKPRGGYEQYF.

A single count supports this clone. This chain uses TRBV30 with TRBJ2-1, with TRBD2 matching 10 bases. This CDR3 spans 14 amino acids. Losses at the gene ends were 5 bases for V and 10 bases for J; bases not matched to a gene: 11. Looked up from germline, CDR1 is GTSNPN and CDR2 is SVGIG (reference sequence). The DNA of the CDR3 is TGTGCCTGGGCCGGGACTAGCGTCGAAAGGGAGCAGTTCTTC. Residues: CAWAGTSVEREQFF.

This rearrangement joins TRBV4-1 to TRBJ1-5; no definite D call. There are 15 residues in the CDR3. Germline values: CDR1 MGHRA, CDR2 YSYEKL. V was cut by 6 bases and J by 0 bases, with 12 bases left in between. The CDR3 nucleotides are TGCGCCAGCAGACAACAGCTTTATAGCAATCAGCCCCAGCATTTT. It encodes CASRQQLYSNQPQHF.

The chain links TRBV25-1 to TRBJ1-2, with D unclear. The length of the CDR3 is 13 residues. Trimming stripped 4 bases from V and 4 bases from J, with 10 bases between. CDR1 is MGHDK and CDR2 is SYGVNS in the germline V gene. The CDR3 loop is CASSGRRPYGYTF. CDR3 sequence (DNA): TGTGCCAGCAGTGGGCGTCGGCCCTATGGCTACACCTTC.

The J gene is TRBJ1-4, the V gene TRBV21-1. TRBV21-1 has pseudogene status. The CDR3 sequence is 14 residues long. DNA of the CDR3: TGTGCCAGCAAAGGGGGGGGCCCCCCCAAAAAACTGTTTTTT. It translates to CASKGGGPPKKLFF.

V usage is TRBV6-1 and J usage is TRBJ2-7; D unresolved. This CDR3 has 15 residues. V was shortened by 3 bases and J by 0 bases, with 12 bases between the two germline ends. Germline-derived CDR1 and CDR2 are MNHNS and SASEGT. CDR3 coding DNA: TGTGCCAGCAGTGAGACCCGGTGGGCCTCCTACGAGCAGTACTTC. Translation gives CASSETRWASYEQYF.

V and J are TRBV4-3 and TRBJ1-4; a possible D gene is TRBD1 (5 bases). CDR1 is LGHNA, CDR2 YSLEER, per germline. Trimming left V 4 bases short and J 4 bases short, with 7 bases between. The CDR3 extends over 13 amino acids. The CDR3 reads CASSRGNNEKLFF. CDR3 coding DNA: TGCGCCAGCAGCCGGGGCAATAATGAAAAACTGTTTTTT.